Listed here are 9 T cell receptor beta chains from one sample, sequenced in a study of T cells in Graves' hyperthyroidism and ophthalmopathy (dated by TCRdb to the late 2010s). Libraries were built with multiplex PCR. The sequencer was an Illumina HiSeq 2000. TCR beta CDR3 regions were amplified from RNA transcripts. A first-round RT-PCR of the TCR CDR3 used the HTBI primer set with the Qiagen OneStep RT-PCR kit. Using fastp at Q25 and MiXCR, TCRdb reprocessed the public reads and kept productive beta chains. For every CDR3 protein sequence, its rows merge into one entry that carries the most common genes and DNA. This sample is represented by 600,000 to 650,000 distinct CDR3 sequences; about a fifth of them were singletons. The ten largest make up 34% of the sample. Material: blood. The receptors here all came from a man under 40 with Graves' ophthalmopathy.

This clonotype has a count of ten or more. This sequence joins TRBV30 and TRBJ1-4, with D possibly TRBD1 on 6 matching bases. The V gene's germline CDR1 is GTSNPN and CDR2 SVGIG (reference sequence). The CDR3 spans 11 residues. Trimming took off 1 base at V and 12 bases at J, with 9 bases between the two ends. CDR3 in amino acids: CAWSEGGQLFF. In DNA form, the CDR3 reads TGTGCCTGGAGTGAGGGGGGTCAACTGTTTTTT.

This CDR3 reads CSVARQGVVGYTF. The CDR3 DNA reads TGCAGCGTTGCCCGACAGGGGGTGGTTGGCTACACCTTC. V usage is TRBV29-1 and J usage is TRBJ1-2; 9 nucleotides line up with TRBD1. V lost 4 bases to trimming and J lost 7 bases; unmatched junction nucleotides: 7. Germline V CDR1 and CDR2: SQVTM, ANQGSEA. This CDR3 has 13 residues.

Many counts were recorded for this clonotype. The V and J genes are TRBV28 and TRBJ2-1; 8 bases agree with TRBD2. From germline, CDR1 is MDHEN and CDR2 SYDVKM. The CDR3 is made up of 15 amino acids. The V gene end was trimmed by 7 bases and the J gene end by 6 bases; junction bases not matched to a gene: 11. CDR3 DNA sequence: TGTGCCAGCAACCCGGGACTAGAATTTGTCAATGAGCAGTTCTTC. Translated: CASNPGLEFVNEQFF.

Ten or more counts support this clonotype. The chain couples TRBV5-1 to TRBJ2-1; D call uncertain. This CDR3 contains 12 residues. Trimming cost V 6 bases and J 5 bases, with 9 bases left between them. In germline, CDR1 is SGHRS, CDR2 YFSETQ. This CDR3 reads CASTRTDNEQFF. CDR3 DNA: TGCGCCAGCACCCGGACCGACAATGAGCAGTTCTTC.

This clonotype was seen many times. The V call is TRBV28, the J call TRBJ1-5, with 8 bases that match TRBD1. Trimming at V came to 7 bases and at J to 3 bases, leaving 11 bases not matched to a gene. The CDR3 consists of 16 residues. Germline CDR1 MDHEN, CDR2 SYDVKM. CDR3 DNA sequence: TGTGCCAGCATTCCAGGGGGCACACTTAACAATCAGCCCCAGCATTTT. This sequence encodes CASIPGGTLNNQPQHF.

The table lists this clonotype with a few counts. The chain joins TRBV2 to TRBJ1-5; D unclear. The CDR3 has 13 residues. V shed 2 bases and J shed 5 bases, with 7 bases lying between them. The germline gives CDR1 SNHLY, CDR2 FYNNEI. The CDR3 loop reads CASSEHGDQPQHF. CDR3 sequence (DNA): TGTGCCAGCAGTGAACACGGGGATCAGCCCCAGCATTTT.

The chain carries TRBV18 and TRBJ2-7, with TRBD2 matching over 7 bases. This CDR3 region has 14 residues. Germline V gives CDR1 KGHSH, CDR2 LQKENI. V gave up 3 bases and J gave up 9 bases; unmatched junction bases: 11. CDR3 nucleotides: TGTGCCAGCTCACCGGGGGGGACTCCCCACGGGCAGTACTTC. This sequence encodes CASSPGGTPHGQYF.

This clonotype was found many times. The chain carries TRBV6-1 and TRBJ2-1, with a weak D call TRBD1 (5 bases). From germline, CDR1 is MNHNS and CDR2 SASEGT. The CDR3 has 15 residues. V was cut by 7 bases and J by 2 bases, with 15 bases left in between. CDR3 sequence reads: CASNFDVDTYNEQFF. For the CDR3, the DNA is TGTGCCAGCAACTTCGACGTGGACACCTACAATGAGCAGTTCTTC.

This clonotype was observed many times. V and J are TRBV3-1 and TRBJ2-7, with a tentative D call TRBD2 (7 bases). CDR3 length equals 13 residues. Trimming stripped 0 bases from V and 6 bases from J, with 9 bases between. CDR1 is LGHDT and CDR2 is YNNKEL in the germline V gene (reference sequence). CDR3 loop: CASSQDRGGEQYF. The CDR3 region has the DNA TGTGCCAGCAGCCAAGATAGGGGGGGCGAGCAGTACTTC.